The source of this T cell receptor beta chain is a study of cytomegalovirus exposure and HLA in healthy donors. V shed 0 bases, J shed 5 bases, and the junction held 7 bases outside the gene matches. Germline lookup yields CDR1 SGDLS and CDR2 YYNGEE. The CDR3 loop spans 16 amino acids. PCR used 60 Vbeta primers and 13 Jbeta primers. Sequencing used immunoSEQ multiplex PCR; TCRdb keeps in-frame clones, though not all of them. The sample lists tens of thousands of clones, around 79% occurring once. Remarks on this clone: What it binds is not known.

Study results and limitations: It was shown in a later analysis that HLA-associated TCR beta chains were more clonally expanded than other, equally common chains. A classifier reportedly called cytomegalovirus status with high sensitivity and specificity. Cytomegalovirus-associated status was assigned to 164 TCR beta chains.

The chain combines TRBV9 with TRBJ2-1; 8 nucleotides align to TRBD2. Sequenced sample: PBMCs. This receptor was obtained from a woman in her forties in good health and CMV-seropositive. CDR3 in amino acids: CASSVGIAGLNNEQFF. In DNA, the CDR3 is TGTGCCAGCAGCGTAGGAATAGCGGGACTAAACAATGAGCAGTTCTTC.